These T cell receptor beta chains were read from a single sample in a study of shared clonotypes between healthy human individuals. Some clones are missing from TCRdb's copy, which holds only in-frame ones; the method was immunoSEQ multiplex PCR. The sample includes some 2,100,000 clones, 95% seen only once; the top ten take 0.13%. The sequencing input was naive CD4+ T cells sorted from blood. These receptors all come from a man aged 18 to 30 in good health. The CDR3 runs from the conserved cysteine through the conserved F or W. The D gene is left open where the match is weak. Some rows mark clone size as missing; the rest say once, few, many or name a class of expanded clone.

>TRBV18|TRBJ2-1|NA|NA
CASSLQGDTSSYNEQFF
TGTGCCAGCTCACTCCAAGGCGATACGAGCTCCTACAATGAGCAGTTCTTC
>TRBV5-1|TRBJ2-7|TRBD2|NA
CASSLNSGAPYEQYF
TGCGCCAGCAGCTTAAATAGCGGGGCCCCCTACGAGCAGTACTTC
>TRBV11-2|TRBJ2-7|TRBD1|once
CASSSGTGDHEQYF
TGTGCCAGCAGCTCCGGGACAGGGGACCACGAGCAGTACTTC
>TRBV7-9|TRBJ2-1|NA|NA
CASSQTGFRDGYNEQFF
TGTGCCAGCAGCCAAACCGGCTTCAGGGACGGATACAATGAGCAGTTCTTC
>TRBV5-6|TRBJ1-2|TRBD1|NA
CASSPRTGGFYGYTF
TGTGCCAGCAGCCCGCGGACAGGGGGCTTCTATGGCTACACCTTC
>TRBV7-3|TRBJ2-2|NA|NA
CASSMDTNTGELFF
TGTGCCAGCAGTATGGACACCAACACCGGGGAGCTGTTTTTT
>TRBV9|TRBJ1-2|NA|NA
CASSAPGGARNGYTF
TGTGCCAGCAGCGCCCCGGGAGGGGCCAGGAATGGCTACACCTTC
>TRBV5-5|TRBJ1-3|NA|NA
CASSALPGTFSGNTIYF
TGTGCCAGCAGCGCACTTCCGGGAACTTTCTCTGGAAACACCATATATTTT
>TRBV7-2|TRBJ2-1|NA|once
CASSSGQSSSYNEQFF
TGTGCCAGCAGCTCCGGACAGAGCAGTTCTTACAATGAGCAGTTCTTC
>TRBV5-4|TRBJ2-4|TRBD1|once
CASSRGQGASKNIQYF
TGTGCCAGCAGCAGGGGACAGGGGGCGTCCAAAAACATTCAGTACTTC
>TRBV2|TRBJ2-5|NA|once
CASSEPPRQETQYF
TGTGCCAGCAGTGAACCCCCCCGGCAAGAGACCCAGTACTTC
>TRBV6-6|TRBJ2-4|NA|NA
CASSYRQENIQYF
TGTGCCAGCAGTTACCGGCAGGAAAACATTCAGTACTTC
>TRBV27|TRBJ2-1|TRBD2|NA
CASSLSRTSGGNEQFF
TGTGCCAGCAGTTTATCCCGGACTAGCGGGGGCAATGAGCAGTTCTTC
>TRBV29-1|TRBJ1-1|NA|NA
CTSLVVANSGFSEAFF
TGCACCTCCCTCGTTGTCGCTAATTCGGGGTTCTCGGAAGCTTTCTTT
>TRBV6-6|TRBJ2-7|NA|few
CASVGKAAYEQYF
TGTGCCAGCGTTGGGAAGGCGGCCTACGAGCAGTACTTC
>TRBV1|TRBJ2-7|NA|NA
CTSSPRDCASYEQYF
TGCACCAGCAGCCCCCGGGACTGTGCCTCCTACGAGCAGTACTTC
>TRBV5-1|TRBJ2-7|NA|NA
CASSEPTYEQYF
TGCGCCAGTTCCGAACCGACCTACGAGCAGTACTTC
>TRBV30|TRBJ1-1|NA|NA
CAYGGWFEAFF
TGTGCCTATGGGGGCTGGTTTGAAGCTTTCTTT
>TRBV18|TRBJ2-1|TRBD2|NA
CASSSGLAGYNEQFF
TGTGCCAGCTCATCGGGACTAGCGGGATACAATGAGCAGTTCTTC
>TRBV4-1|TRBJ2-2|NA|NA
CASSQLAPSNTGELFF
TGCGCCAGCAGCCAACTTGCCCCGAGCAACACCGGGGAGCTGTTTTTT
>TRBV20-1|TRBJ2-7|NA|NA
CSARRDPEQYF
TGCAGTGCTAGAAGAGACCCGGAGCAGTACTTC
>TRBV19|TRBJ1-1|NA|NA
CASEELEAFF
TGTGCCAGTGAAGAGCTTGAAGCTTTCTTT
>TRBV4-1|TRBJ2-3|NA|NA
CASSQAAITDTQYF
TGCGCCAGCAGCCAAGCAGCAATCACAGATACGCAGTATTTT
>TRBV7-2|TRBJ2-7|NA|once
CASSLGTHNSYEQYF
TGTGCCAGCAGCTTAGGGACGCATAACTCCTACGAGCAGTACTTC
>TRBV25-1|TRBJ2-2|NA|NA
CASSVSSLNTGELFF
TGTGCCAGCAGTGTATCGTCCCTGAACACCGGGGAGCTGTTTTTT
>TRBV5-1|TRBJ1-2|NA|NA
CASSPGTNYGYTF
TGCGCCAGCAGCCCCGGTACTAACTATGGCTACACCTTC
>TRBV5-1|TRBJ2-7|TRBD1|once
CASSLDRAFYEQYF
TGCGCCAGCAGCTTAGACAGGGCATTCTACGAGCAGTACTTC
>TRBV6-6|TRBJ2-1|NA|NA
CASSSTEYNEQFF
TGTGCCAGCAGTTCGACAGAGTACAATGAGCAGTTCTTC
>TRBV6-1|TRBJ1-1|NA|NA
CASSEGGKMNTEAFF
TGTGCCAGCAGTGAAGGGGGGAAGATGAACACTGAAGCTTTCTTT
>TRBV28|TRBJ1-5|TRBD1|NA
CASSLRQGYSNQPQHF
TGTGCCAGCAGTTTAAGACAGGGCTATAGCAATCAGCCCCAGCATTTT
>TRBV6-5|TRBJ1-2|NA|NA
CASSGSGPYGYTF
TGTGCCAGCAGTGGGAGCGGCCCATATGGCTACACCTTC
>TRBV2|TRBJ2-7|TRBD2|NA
CASGLAGREQYF
TGTGCCTCAGGACTAGCGGGACGCGAGCAGTACTTC
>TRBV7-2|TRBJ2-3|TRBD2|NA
CASSLAGGTDTQYF
TGTGCCAGCAGCCTAGCGGGGGGCACAGATACGCAGTATTTT
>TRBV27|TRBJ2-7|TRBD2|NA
CASSLTSGNYEQYF
TGTGCCAGCAGTTTGACTAGCGGGAACTACGAGCAGTACTTC
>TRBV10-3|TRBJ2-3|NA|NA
CAQGDGTTDTQYF
TGTGCCCAAGGAGACGGAACCACAGATACGCAGTATTTT
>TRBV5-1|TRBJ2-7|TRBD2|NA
CASSRGEAPGTLEQYF
TGCGCCAGCTCGCGGGGGGAGGCCCCCGGCACCTTGGAGCAGTACTTC
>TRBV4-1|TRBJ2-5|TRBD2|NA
CASSQGSTSGGENPETQYF
TGCGCCAGCAGCCAAGGGTCTACTAGCGGGGGGGAGAATCCGGAGACCCAGTACTTC
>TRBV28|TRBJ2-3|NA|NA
CASSVRDTDTQYF
TGTGCCAGCAGTGTCCGGGACACAGATACGCAGTATTTT
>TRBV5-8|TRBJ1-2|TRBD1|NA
CASSLGDRRNGYTF
TGTGCCAGCAGCTTAGGGGACAGGAGAAATGGCTACACCTTC
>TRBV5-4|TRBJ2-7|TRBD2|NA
CASSRDGTSGTYEQYF
TGTGCCAGCAGCCGCGACGGGACTAGCGGGACCTACGAGCAGTACTTC
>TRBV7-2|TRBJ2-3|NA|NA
CASSLDGGRADTQYF
TGTGCCAGCAGCTTAGACGGGGGCAGGGCAGATACGCAGTATTTT
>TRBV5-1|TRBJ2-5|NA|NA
CASSFAGETQYF
TGCGCCAGCAGCTTCGCGGGGGAGACCCAGTACTTC
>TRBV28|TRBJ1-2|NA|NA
CASTTGGQPYGYTF
TGTGCCAGCACCACTGGGGGGCAGCCCTATGGCTACACCTTC
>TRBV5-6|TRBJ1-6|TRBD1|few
CASSVDRGLGNSPLHF
TGTGCCAGCAGCGTGGACAGGGGGCTCGGTAATTCACCCCTCCACTTT
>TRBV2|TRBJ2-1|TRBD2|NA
CASTTSVENEQFF
TGTGCCAGCACGACTAGCGTTGAGAATGAGCAGTTCTTC
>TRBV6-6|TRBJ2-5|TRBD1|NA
CASSYTGTGPTDF
TGTGCCAGCAGTTACACCGGGACAGGACCCACGGACTTC
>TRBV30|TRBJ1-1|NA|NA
CAWTQGLDTEAFF
TGTGCCTGGACCCAGGGCCTGGACACTGAAGCTTTCTTT
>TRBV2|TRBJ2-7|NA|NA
CASSDFTRGGAQYF
TGTGCCAGCAGTGATTTCACGCGCGGGGGCGCGCAGTACTTC
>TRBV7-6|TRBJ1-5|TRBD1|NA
CASSQYGQGNQPQHF
TGTGCCAGCAGCCAATACGGACAGGGCAATCAGCCCCAGCATTTT
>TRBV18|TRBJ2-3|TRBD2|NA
CASSPESGLAKDTQYF
TGTGCCAGCTCACCAGAGTCGGGACTAGCGAAAGATACGCAGTATTTT
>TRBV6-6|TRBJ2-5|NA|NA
CASALQETQYF
TGTGCCAGCGCCTTACAAGAGACCCAGTACTTC
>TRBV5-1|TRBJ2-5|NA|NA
CASSLDRPGVQETQYF
TGCGCCAGCAGCTTGGACAGGCCAGGGGTCCAAGAGACCCAGTACTTC
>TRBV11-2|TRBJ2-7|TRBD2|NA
CASSSFGTGGSYEQYF
TGTGCCAGCAGCTCCTTCGGTACGGGAGGGTCCTACGAGCAGTACTTC
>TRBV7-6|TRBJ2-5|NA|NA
CASSRVLETQYF
TGTGCCAGCAGCAGGGTTTTAGAGACCCAGTACTTC
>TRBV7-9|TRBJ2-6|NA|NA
CASSFWGAGANVLTF
TGTGCCAGCAGCTTCTGGGGGGCTGGGGCCAACGTCCTGACTTTC
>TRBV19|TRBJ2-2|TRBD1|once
CASSLGTGTTGELFF
TGTGCCAGTAGTCTCGGGACAGGGACCACCGGGGAGCTGTTTTTT
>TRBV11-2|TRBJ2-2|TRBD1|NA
CASSWDRYTGELFF
TGTGCCAGCAGCTGGGACAGGTACACCGGGGAGCTGTTTTTT